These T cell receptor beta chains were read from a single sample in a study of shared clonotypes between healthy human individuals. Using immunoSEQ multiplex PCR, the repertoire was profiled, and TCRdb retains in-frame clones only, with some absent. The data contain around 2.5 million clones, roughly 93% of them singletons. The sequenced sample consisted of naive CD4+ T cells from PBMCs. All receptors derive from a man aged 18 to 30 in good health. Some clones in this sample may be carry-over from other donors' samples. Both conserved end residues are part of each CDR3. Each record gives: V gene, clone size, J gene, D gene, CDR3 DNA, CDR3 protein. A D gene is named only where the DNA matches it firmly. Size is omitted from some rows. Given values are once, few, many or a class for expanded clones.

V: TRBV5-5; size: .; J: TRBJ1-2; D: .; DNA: TGTGCCAGCAGCTTGAATTCCGGGGACTATGGCTACACCTTC; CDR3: CASSLNSGDYGYTF
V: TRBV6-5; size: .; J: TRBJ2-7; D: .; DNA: TGTGCCAGCAGTTACAATGCGGACTCCTACGAGCAGTACTTC; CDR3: CASSYNADSYEQYF
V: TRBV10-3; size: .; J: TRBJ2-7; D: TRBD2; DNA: TGTGCCATGGGGGTGGGGCTAGCGGGAGAACGGGAGCAGTACTTC; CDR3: CAMGVGLAGEREQYF
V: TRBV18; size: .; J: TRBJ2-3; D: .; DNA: TGTGCCAGCTCTCCCGGACACGGGGATACGCAGTATTTT; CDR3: CASSPGHGDTQYF
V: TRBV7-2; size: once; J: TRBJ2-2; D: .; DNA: TGTGCCAGCAGCTTACCGGGGCGCACCGGGGAGCTGTTTTTT; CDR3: CASSLPGRTGELFF
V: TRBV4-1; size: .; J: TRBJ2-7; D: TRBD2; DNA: TGCGCCAGCAGCCAAGTGTCTATAGCGGGAGGTACCTCCTACGAGCAGTACTTC; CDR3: CASSQVSIAGGTSYEQYF
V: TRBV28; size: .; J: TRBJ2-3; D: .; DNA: TGTGCCAGCAAGTCTGGCCTTAATACGCAGTATTTT; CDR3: CASKSGLNTQYF
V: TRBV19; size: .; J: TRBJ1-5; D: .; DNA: TGTGCCAGTAGTATGGGCCGCCCCAGGGACAATCAGCCCCAGCATTTT; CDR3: CASSMGRPRDNQPQHF
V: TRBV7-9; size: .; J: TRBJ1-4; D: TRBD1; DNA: TGTGCCAGCAGCTCCTGGCGCACAGGGGGTAATGAAAAACTGTTTTTT; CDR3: CASSSWRTGGNEKLFF
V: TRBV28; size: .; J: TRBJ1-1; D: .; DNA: TGTGCCAGCAGTCCTCGGTGGCAGAACACTGAAGCTTTCTTT; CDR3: CASSPRWQNTEAFF
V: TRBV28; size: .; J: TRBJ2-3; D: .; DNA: TGTGCCAGCAGTCCCGGACGTGAGTCAGATACGCAGTATTTT; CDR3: CASSPGRESDTQYF
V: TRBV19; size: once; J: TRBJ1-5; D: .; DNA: TGTGCCAGTAGTATAGTTACAGTAAATCAGCCCCAGCATTTT; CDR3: CASSIVTVNQPQHF
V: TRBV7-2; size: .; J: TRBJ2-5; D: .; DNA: TGTGCCAGCAGCTTATGGGCAGGGGAGACCCAGTACTTC; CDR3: CASSLWAGETQYF
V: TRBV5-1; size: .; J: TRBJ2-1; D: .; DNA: TGCGCCAGCAGCATCCTAACTAGTGGGGTTACAGATGAGCAGTTCTTC; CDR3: CASSILTSGVTDEQFF
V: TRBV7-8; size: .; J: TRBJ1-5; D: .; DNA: TGTGCCAGCAGCCCCCCAGAAAGGCCAGGTGGCAATCAGCCCCAGCATTTT; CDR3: CASSPPERPGGNQPQHF
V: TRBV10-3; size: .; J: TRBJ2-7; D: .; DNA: TGTGCCATCAGCGGTCGAGGGACCTACGAGCGGTACTTC; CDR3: CAISGRGTYERYF
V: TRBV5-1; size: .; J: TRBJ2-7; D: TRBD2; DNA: TGCGCCAGCAGCTTGGCCGCTAGCGGGAGCTCCGAGCAGTACTTC; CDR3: CASSLAASGSSEQYF
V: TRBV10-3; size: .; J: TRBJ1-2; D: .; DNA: TGTGCCATCTCTGAAGCGGGGGGAGGCTATGGCTACACCTTC; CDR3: CAISEAGGGYGYTF
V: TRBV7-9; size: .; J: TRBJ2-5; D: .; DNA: TGTGCCAGCAGCTTAAGGACAGAGAGACAAGAGACCCAGTACTTC; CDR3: CASSLRTERQETQYF
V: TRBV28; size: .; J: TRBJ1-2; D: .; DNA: TGTGCCAGCAGTTCCGGGACGGCCTATGGCTACACCTTC; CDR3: CASSSGTAYGYTF
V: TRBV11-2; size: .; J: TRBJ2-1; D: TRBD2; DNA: TGTGCCAGCAGCCCCGGGACTAGCGGGAGGGTGGGTGAGCAGTTCTTC; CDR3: CASSPGTSGRVGEQFF
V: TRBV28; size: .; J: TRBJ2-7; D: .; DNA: TGTGCCAGCAGTTCCCGCGTTTACGAGCAGTACTTC; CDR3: CASSSRVYEQYF
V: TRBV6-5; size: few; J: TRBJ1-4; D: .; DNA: TGTGCCAGCAGTTACCTGGACAGAGTTAATGAAAAACTGTTTTTT; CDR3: CASSYLDRVNEKLFF
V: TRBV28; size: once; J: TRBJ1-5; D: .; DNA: TGTGCCAGCAATTCATGGGGCTCGGGTCAGCCCCAGCATTTT; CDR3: CASNSWGSGQPQHF
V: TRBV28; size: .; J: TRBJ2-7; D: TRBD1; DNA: TGTGCCAGCAGTCCGACCACAGGGGTCCGAGGCGAGCAGTACTTC; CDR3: CASSPTTGVRGEQYF
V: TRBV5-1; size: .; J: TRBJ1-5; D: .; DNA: TGCGCCAGCAGCCGGGCCCCAGGCCGTATAGCGCCCCAGCATTTT; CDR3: CASSRAPGRIAPQHF
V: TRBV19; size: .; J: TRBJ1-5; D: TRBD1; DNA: TGTGCCAGTAGTCCTTGGACAGGGAGTAATCAGCCCCAGCATTTT; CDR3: CASSPWTGSNQPQHF
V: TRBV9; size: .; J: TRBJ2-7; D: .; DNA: TGTGCCAGCAGCACGCAAGACAGAACTTTCGACGAGCAGTACTTC; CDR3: CASSTQDRTFDEQYF
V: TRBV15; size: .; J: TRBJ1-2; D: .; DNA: TGTGCCACCGCTCCGGGACGGAACTATGGCTACACCTTC; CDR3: CATAPGRNYGYTF
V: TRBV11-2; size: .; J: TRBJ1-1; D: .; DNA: TGTGCCAGCAGCTTAGTCTTTCCGGCTGTTAGGACTGAAGCTTTCTTT; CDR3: CASSLVFPAVRTEAFF
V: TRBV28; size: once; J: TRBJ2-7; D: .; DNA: TGTGCCAGCAGTTCCCCTGGGGGCTACGAGCAGTACTTC; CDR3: CASSSPGGYEQYF
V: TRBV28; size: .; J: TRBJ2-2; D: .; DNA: TGTGCCAGCAGGCCACAGGACGGGTCCACCGGGGAGCTGTTTTTT; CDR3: CASRPQDGSTGELFF
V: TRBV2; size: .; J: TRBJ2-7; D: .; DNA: TGTGCCAGCAGTCAGGGGAAGCAGTACTTC; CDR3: CASSQGKQYF
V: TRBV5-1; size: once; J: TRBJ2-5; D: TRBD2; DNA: TGCGCCAGCAGCCCGGGATTTTTAGCGGGAGGGACGCAAGAGACCCAGTACTTC; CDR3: CASSPGFLAGGTQETQYF
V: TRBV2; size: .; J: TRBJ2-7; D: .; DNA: TGTGCCAGCAGTGAACAGGTGCAGTACGAGCAGTACTTC; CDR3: CASSEQVQYEQYF
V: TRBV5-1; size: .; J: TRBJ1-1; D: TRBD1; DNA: TGCGCCAGCAGCGCCTTAACAGGGGGCACTGAAGCTTTCTTT; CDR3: CASSALTGGTEAFF
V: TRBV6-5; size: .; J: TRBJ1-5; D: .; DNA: TGTGCCAGCAGTTCCGGCAGTTTTTATCAGCCCCAGCATTTT; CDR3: CASSSGSFYQPQHF
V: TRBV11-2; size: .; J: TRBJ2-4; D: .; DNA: TGTGCCAGCAGCACAACAGGTTTAAACATTCAGTACTTC; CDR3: CASSTTGLNIQYF
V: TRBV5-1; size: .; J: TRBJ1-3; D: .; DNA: TGCGCCAGCAGCCCCCCGGACGCCGGAAACACCATATATTTT; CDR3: CASSPPDAGNTIYF
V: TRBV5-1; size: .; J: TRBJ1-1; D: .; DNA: TGCGCCAGCAGCTTGGTATCCAGGACTGAAGCTTTCTTT; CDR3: CASSLVSRTEAFF
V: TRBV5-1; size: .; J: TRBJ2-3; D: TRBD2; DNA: TGCGCCAGCAGCCCTGGACTAGCGGGAGATCTAGATACGCAGTATTTT; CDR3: CASSPGLAGDLDTQYF
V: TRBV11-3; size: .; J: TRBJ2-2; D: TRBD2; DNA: TGTGCCAGCAGCTTAGGTGGGCTAGCGGGAGACTCCGGGGAGCTGTTTTTT; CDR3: CASSLGGLAGDSGELFF
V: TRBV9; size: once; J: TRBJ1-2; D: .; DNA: TGTGCCAGCAGGGCCCCAGGGAATAACTATGGCTACACCTTC; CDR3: CASRAPGNNYGYTF
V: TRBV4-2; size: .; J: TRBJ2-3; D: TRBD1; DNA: TGTGCCAGCAGCCGAGTTCACCGGGACAGCTATACCCACACGGAGAGGTATTTT; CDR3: CASSRVHRDSYTHTERYF
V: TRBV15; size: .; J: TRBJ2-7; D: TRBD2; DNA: TGTGCCACCAGCAGACCTAGCGGGGCATCCTACGAGCAGTACTTC; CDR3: CATSRPSGASYEQYF
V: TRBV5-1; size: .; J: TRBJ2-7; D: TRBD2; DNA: TGCGCCAGCAGCCCAGGACTAGCGGGGGGCTACGAGCAGTACTTC; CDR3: CASSPGLAGGYEQYF
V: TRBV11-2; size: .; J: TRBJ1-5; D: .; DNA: TGTGCCAGCAGCTTATCCGGGTTGGGCAATCAGCCCCAGCATTTT; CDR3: CASSLSGLGNQPQHF
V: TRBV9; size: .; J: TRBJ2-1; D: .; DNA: TGTGCCAGCAGCGTAGGGCAGGGGAACAATGAGCAGTTCTTC; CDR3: CASSVGQGNNEQFF
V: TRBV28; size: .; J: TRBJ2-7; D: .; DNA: TGTGCCAGCAGAGGACCGGGCCGTAGCTCCTACGAGCAGTACTTC; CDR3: CASRGPGRSSYEQYF
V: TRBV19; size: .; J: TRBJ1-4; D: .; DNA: TGTGCCAGTAGTCCCCTTGATCAGGCTTCTTATGATGAAAAACTGTTTTTT; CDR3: CASSPLDQASYDEKLFF
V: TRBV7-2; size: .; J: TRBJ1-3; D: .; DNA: TGTGCCAGCAGCTTAGTTCAGGGCTCTGGAAACACCATATATTTT; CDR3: CASSLVQGSGNTIYF